The sequence of this T cell receptor (beta chain) was determined in a study of blood T cell repertoires in COVID-19. Study-level background: Researchers got acute and convalescent COVID-19 samples from the United States, Italy and Spain. T cells, B-cell-depleted T cells, or PBMCs supplied cDNA or gDNA.

In the authors' workflow: Cell counts per sample came from amplifying reference gene primers. Here immunoSEQ multiplex PCR was the method, and the copy in TCRdb shows in-frame clones only, minus some. The V and J calls and clone size were taken over from that table, and D and trimming were inferred from the DNA. The profile shows fewer than 250,000 clones, roughly 84% of them singletons. CDR1 and CDR2 from the germline V gene are ENHRY and SYGVKD. CDR3 length: 13 amino acids. The V gene end was trimmed by 7 bases and the J gene end by 4 bases; junction bases not matched to a gene: 4. This sequence originates from a woman in her fifties or sixties with acute or convalescent COVID-19. The sample consisted of peripheral blood. The gene calls are TRBV10-3 and TRBJ1-3; 7 bases are a match to TRBD1. CDR3: CAINTGDGNTIYF. The DNA for the CDR3 is TGTGCCATCAACACAGGGGACGGAAACACCATATATTTT.